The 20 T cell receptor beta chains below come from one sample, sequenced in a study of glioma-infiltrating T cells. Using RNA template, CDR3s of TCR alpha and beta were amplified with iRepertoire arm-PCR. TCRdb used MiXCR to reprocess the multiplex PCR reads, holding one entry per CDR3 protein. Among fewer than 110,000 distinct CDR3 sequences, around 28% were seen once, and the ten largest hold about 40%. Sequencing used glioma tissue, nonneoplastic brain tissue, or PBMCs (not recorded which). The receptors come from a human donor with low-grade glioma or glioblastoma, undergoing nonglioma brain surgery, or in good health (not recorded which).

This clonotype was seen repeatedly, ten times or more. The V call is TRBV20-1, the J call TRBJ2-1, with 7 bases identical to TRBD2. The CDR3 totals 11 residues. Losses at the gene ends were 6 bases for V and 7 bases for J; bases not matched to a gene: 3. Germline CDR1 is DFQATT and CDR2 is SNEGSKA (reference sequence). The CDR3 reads CSAPGGNEQFF. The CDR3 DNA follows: TGCAGTGCCCCGGGAGGTAATGAGCAGTTCTTC.

In nucleotides, the CDR3 is TGTGCCAGCGCACGGGGGACGGAGACCCAGTACTTC. Protein product: CASARGTETQYF. The chain employs TRBV14 and TRBJ2-5; D might be TRBD2 (6 bases). The V gene's germline CDR1 is SGHDN and CDR2 FVKESK. The CDR3 is made up of 12 amino acids. Trimming took off 8 bases at V and 5 bases at J, with 12 bases between the two ends.

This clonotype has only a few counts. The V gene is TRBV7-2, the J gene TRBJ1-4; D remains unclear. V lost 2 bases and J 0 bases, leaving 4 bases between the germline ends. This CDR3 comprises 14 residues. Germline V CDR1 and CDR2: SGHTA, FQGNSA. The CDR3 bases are TGTGCCAGCAGCTTAATGTCAACTAATGAAAAACTGTTTTTT. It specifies CASSLMSTNEKLFF.

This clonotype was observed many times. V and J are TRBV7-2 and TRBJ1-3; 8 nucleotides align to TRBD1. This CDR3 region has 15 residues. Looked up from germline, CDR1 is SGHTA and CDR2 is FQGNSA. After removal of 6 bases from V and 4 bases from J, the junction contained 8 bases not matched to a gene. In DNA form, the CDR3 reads TGTGCCAGCAGTCGACCCAGGGGGCAAGGAAACACCATATATTTT. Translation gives CASSRPRGQGNTIYF.

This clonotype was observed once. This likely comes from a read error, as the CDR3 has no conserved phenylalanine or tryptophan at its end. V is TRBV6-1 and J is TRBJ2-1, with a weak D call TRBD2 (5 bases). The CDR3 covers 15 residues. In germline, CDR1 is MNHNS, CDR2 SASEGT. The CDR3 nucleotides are TGTGCCATCAGTGCCGGGATCAGCTCCTACAATGAGCAGTTCTCC. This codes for CAISAGISSYNEQFS.

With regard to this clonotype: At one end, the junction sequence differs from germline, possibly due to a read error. The CDR3 sequence is CGATTQTYQPQHF. CDR3 DNA sequence: TGCGGTGCTACCACACAGACTTATCAGCCCCAGCATTTC. This chain connects TRBV20-1 to TRBJ1-5; D gene unclear. The CDR3 extends over 13 amino acids. CDR1 and CDR2 (germline): DFQATT, SNEGSKA (reference sequence).

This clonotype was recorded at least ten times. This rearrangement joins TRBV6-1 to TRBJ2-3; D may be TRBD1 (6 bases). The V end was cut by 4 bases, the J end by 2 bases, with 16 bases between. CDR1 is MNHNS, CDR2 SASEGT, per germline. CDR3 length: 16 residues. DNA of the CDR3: TGTGCCAGCAGTGCACATCGACAGGAGTACACAGATACGCAGTATTTT. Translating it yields CASSAHRQEYTDTQYF.

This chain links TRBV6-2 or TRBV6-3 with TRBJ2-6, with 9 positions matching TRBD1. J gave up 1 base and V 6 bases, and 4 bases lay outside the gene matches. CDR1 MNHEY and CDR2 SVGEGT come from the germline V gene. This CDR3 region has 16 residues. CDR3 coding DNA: TGTGCCAGCAGGGGACAGGGATGGTCTGGGGCCAACGTCCTGACTTTC. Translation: CASRGQGWSGANVLTF.

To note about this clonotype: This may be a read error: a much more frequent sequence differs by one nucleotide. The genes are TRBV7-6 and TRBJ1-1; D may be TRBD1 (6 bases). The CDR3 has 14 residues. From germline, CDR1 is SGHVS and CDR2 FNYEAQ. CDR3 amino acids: CASSLGGASTKAFF. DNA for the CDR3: TGTGCCAGCAGCTTAGGGGGGGCGTCCACTAAAGCTTTCTTT.

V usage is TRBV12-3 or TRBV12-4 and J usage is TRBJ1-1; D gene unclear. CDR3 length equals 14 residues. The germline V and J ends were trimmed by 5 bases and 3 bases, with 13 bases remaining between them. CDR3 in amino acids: CASSLPYLDTEAFF. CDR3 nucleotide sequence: TGTGCCAGCAGTCTTCCATACTTGGACACTGAAGCTTTCTTT.

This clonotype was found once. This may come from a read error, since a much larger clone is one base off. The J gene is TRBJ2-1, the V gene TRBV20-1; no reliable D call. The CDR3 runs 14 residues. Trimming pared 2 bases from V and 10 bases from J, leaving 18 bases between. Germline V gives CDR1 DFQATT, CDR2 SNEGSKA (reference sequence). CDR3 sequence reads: CSARYRIDLGEQFF. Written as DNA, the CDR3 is TGCAGTGCTAGATATCGAATTGATCTGGGGGAGCAGTTCTTC.

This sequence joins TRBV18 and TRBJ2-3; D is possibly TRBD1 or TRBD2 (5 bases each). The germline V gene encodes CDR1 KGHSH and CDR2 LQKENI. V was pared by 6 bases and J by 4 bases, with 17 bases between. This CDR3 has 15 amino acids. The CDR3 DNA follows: TGTGCCAGCTCTAACCTAGGGACCGGTGCAGATACGCAGTATTTT. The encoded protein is CASSNLGTGADTQYF.

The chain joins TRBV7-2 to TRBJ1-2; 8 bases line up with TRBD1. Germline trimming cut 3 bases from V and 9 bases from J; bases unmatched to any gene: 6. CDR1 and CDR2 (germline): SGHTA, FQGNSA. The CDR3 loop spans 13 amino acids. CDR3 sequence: CASSFRGRYSYTF. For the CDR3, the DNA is TGTGCCAGCAGCTTCAGGGGGCGATATAGCTACACCTTC.

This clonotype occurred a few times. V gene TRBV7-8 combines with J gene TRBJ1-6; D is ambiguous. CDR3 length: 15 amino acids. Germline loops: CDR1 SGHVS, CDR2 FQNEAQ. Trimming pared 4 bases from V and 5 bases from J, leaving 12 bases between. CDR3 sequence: CASSYSSPNNSPLHF. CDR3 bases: TGTGCCAGCAGCTATTCTTCGCCCAATAATTCACCCCTCCACTTT. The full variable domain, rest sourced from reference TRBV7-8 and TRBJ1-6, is GAGVSQSPRYKVAKRGQDVALRCDPISGHVSLFWYQQALGQGPEFLTYFQNEAQLDKSGLPSDRFFAERPEGSVSTLKIQRTQQEDSAVYLCASSYSSPNNSPLHFGNGTRLTVT.

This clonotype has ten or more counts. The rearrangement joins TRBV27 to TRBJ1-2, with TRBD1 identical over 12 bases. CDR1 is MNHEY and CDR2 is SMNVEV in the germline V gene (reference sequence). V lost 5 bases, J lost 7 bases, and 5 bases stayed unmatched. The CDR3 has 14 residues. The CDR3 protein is CASSGRDRGLGYTF. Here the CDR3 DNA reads TGTGCCAGCAGTGGCAGGGACAGGGGGCTTGGCTACACCTTC.

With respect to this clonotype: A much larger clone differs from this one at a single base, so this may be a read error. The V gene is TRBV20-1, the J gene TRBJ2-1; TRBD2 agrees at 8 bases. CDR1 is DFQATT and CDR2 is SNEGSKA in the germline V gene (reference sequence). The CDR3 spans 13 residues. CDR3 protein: CSASGGGFNEQLF. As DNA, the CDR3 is TGCAGTGCTAGCGGGGGGGGATTCAATGAGCAGCTCTTC.

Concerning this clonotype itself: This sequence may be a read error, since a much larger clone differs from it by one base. The CDR3 nucleotides read TGTGCCAGCAGCTTCGGGCAGAATCTCATGAACACTGAAGCTTCCTTT. The encoded protein is CASSFGQNLMNTEASF. The chain recombines TRBV4-2 with TRBJ1-1; D gene ambiguous. The CDR3 loop spans 16 amino acids. CDR1 is LGHNA, CDR2 YNFKEQ, per germline.

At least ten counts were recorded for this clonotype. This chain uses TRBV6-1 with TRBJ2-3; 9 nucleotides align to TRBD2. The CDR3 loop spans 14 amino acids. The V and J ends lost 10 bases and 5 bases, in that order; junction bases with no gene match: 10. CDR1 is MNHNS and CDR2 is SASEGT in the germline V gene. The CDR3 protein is CATTQSGGLDTQYF. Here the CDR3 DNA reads TGTGCCACTACACAGAGCGGGGGGTTAGATACGCAGTATTTT.

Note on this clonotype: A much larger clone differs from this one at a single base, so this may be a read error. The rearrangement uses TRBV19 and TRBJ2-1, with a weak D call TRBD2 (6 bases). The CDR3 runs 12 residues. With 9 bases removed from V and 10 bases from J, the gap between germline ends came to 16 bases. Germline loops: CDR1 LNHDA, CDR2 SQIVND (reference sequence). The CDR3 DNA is TGTGCCAGCGGACTATTTTTGAGCGAGCAGTTCTTC. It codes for CASGLFLSEQFF.

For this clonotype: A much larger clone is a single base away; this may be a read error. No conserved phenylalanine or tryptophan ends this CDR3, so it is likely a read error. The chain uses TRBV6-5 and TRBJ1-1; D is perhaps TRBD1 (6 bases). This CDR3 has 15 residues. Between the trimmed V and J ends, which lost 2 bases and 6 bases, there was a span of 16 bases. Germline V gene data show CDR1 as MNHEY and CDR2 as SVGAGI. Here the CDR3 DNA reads TGTGCCAGCAGTTACAGTTCGGGGGCCAGGGCTGAAGCTTTCCTT. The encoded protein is CASSYSSGARAEAFL.